The clone carrying this T cell receptor (beta chain) was detected a few times. Its antigen is unknown. The record originates from a study of T-cell reconstitution after alpha-beta-depleted transplantation in children. Study findings and constraints: It was surviving recipient T cells and thymic progenitors that gave some patients high TCRbeta diversity at day 60. At around two months after transplant, the alpha-beta T cells were reportedly derived from several hundred expanded clones that came from non-depleted graft cells. At one year after transplant, newly produced T cells mostly accounted for T-cell counts and diversity.

This CDR3 contains 16 residues. From germline, CDR1 is LNHNV and CDR2 YYDKDF (reference sequence). V was clipped by 1 base and J by 0 bases, with 10 bases between them. Using unique molecular identifiers, the investigators prepared the TCRbeta library. From the PCR reads, TCRdb called clonotypes with MiXCR, one entry per CDR3 protein. The sample shows approximately 980,000 distinct CDR3 sequences, under 30% of them seen only once. The chain uses TRBV15 and TRBJ2-1, with D possibly TRBD2 on 5 matching bases. The source is a boy in the first two years of life who had a stem cell transplant for SCID, so the T cells may come from the graft donor. Material: PBMCs, mostly from graft donor cells, obtained 360 days after TCRalphabeta/CD19-depleted stem cell transplant. CDR3 amino acids: CATSRARGGSYNEQFF. The CDR3 DNA is TGTGCCACCAGCAGAGCCCGGGGTGGCTCCTACAATGAGCAGTTCTTC.